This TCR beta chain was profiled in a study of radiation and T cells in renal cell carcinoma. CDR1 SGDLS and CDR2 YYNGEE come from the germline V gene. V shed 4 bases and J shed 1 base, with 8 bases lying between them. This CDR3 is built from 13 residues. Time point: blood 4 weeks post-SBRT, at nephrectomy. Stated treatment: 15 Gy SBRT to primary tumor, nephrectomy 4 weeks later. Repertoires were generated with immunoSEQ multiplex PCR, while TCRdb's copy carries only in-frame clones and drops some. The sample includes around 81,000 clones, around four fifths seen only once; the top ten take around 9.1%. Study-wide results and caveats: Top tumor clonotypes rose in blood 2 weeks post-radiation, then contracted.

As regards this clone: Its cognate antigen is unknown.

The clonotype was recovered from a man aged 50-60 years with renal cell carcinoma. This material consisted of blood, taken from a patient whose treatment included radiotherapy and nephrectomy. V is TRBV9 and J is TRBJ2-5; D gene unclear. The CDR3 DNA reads TGTGCCAGCAGCCCCATGGGCCAAGAGACCCAGTACTTC. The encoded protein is CASSPMGQETQYF.